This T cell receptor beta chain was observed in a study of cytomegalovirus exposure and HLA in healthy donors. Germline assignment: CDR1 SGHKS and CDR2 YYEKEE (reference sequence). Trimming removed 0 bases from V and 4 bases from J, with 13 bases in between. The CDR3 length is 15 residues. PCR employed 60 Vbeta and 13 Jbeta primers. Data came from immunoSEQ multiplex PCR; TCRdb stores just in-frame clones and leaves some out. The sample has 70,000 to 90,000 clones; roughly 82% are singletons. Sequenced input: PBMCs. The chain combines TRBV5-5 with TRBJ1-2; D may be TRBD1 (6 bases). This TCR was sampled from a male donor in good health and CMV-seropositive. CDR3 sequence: CASSLGPGASYGYTF. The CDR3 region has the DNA TGTGCCAGCAGCTTGGGTCCAGGGGCTTCCTATGGCTACACCTTC.